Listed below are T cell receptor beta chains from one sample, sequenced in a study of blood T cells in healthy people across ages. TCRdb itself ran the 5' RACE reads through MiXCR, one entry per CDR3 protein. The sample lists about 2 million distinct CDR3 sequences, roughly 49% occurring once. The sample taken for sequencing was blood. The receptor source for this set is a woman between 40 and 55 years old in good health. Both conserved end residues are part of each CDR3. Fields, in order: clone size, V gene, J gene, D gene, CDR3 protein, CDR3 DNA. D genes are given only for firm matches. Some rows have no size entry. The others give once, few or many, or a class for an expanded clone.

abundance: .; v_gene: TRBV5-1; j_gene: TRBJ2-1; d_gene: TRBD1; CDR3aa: CASSSNSGTGGWGEQFF; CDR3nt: TGCGCCAGCAGCAGCAACTCCGGGACAGGGGGCTGGGGCGAGCAGTTCTTC
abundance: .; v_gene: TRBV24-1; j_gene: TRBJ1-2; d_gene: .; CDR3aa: CATSTRDGNIYGYTF; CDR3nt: TGTGCCACCAGTACCCGGGACGGTAACATTTATGGCTACACCTTT
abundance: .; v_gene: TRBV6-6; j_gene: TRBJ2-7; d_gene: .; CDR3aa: CASSPEGNLYEQYF; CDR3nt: TGTGCCAGCAGCCCAGAGGGGAACCTCTACGAGCAGTACTTC
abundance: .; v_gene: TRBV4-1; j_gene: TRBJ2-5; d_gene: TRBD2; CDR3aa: CASSQGGSLTGGEETQYF; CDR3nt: TGCGCCAGCAGCCAAGGTGGCAGCCTCACGGGGGGTGAAGAGACCCAGTACTTC
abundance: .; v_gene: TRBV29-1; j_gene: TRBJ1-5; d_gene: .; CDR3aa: CSVTKGYQPRHF; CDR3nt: TGCAGCGTGACTAAGGGCTATCAGCCCCGGCATTTT
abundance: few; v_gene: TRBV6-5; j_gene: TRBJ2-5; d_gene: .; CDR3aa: CASSYGVGLYMETQYF; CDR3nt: TGTGCCAGCAGTTACGGGGTGGGACTTTACATGGAGACCCAGTACTTC
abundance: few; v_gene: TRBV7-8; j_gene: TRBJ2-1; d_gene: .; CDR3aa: CASSLAVHERNEQFF; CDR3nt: TGTGCCAGCAGCTTAGCGGTACATGAAAGGAATGAGCAGTTCTTC
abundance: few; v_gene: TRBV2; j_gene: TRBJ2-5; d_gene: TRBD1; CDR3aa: CASRLQGQETQYF; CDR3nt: TGTGCCAGCAGACTACAGGGGCAAGAGACCCAGTACTTC
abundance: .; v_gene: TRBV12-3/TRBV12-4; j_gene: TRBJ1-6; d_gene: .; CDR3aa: CASRLPQRDSPLHF; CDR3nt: TGTGCCAGCAGGTTACCTCAGAGGGATTCACCCCTCCACTTT
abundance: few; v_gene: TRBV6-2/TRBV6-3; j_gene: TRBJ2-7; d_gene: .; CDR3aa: CASSLPSHGTAAYEQYF; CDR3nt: TGTGCCAGCAGCCTCCCATCCCATGGGACCGCCGCCTACGAGCAGTACTTC
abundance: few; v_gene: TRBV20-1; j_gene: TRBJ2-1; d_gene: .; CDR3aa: CSVGGRNEQFF; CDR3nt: TGCAGTGTGGGGGGACGAAATGAGCAGTTCTTC
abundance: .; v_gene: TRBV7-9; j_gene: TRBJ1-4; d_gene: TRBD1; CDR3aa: CASSEPGQAGGEKLFF; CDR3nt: TGTGCCAGCAGCGAGCCGGGACAGGCCGGGGGTGAAAAACTGTTTTTT
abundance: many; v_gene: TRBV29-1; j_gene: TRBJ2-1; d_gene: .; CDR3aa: CSVEGPGSGADNEQFF; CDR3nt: TGCAGCGTTGAAGGCCCGGGTTCAGGGGCGGACAATGAGCAGTTCTTC
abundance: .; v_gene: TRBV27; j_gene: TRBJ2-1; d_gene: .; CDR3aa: CASRLGTGYNEQFF; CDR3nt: TGTGCCAGCAGGCTCGGGACTGGGTACAATGAGCAGTTCTTC
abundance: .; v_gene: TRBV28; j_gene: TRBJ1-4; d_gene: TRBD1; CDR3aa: CASSLLGTANNEKLFF; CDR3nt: TGTGCCAGCAGTTTGCTCGGGACAGCAAATAATGAAAAACTGTTTTTT
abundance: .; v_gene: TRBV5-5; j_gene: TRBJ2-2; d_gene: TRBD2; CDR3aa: CASSRGGTNTGELFF; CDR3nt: TGTGCCAGCAGCCGGGGGGGAACGAACACCGGGGAGCTGTTTTTT
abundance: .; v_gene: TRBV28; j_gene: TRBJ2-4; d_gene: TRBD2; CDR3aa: CASSFGGVAKNIQYF; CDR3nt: TGTGCCAGCAGTTTTGGGGGGGTCGCCAAAAACATTCAGTACTTC
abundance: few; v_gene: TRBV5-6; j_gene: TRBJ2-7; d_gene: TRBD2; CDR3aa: CASSLRAGESYEQYF; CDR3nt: TGTGCCAGCAGCTTGCGCGCGGGAGAGTCCTACGAGCAGTACTTC
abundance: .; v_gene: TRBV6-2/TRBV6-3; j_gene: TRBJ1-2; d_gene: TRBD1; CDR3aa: CASRDSGTGGSSYGYTF; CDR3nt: TGTGCCAGCAGAGACTCCGGGACAGGAGGGTCCAGCTATGGCTACACCTTC
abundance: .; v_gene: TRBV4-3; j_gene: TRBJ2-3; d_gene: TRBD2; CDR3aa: CASSQDQGSGGINPNTQYF; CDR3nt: TGCGCCAGCAGCCAAGATCAGGGTAGCGGGGGAATAAACCCGAATACGCAGTATTTT
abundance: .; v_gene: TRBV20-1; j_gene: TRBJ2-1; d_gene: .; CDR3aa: CSAAQQGRPDNEQFF; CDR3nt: TGCAGTGCTGCTCAACAGGGACGTCCAGACAATGAGCAGTTCTTC
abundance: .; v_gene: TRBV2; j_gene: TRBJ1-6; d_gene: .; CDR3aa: CASSRAFYHF; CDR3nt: TGTGCCAGCAGCCGAGCGTTCTACCACTTT
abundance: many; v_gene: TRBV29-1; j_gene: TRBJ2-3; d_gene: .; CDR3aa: CSALTNTQYF; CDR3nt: TGCAGCGCTCTGACAAATACGCAGTATTTT
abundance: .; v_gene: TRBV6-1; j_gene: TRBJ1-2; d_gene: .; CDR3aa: CASTLESASPHYTF; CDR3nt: TGTGCCAGCACCTTAGAGTCGGCGTCCCCTCACTACACCTTC
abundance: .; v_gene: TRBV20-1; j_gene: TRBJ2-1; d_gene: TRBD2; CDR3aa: CSAYKLAGTYNEQFF; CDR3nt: TGCAGTGCTTATAAACTAGCGGGGACCTACAATGAGCAGTTCTTC
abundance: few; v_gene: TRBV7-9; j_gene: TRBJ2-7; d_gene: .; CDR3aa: CASSLYAGSSYEQYF; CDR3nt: TGTGCCAGCAGCTTATATGCAGGGAGCTCCTACGAGCAGTACTTC
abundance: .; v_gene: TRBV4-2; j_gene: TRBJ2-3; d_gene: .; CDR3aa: CASSQEVLASTDTQYF; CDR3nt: TGTGCCAGCAGCCAAGAAGTACTAGCTAGCACAGATACGCAGTATTTT
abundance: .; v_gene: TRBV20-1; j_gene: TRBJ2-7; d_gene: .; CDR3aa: CSALPTQYF; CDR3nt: TGCAGTGCCCTACCCACCCAGTACTTC